A selection of T cell receptor beta chains follows, all from one sample in a study of blood T cells in healthy people across ages. One entry per CDR3 protein results from TCRdb running MiXCR on the 5' RACE reads. This repertoire shows more than 1.4 million distinct CDR3 sequences, roughly 40% found once; its top ten account for 7.9%. Sequencing input: blood. The receptors stem from a woman aged 18-29 years in good health. CDR3s include the opening cysteine and the closing phenylalanine or tryptophan. Each record gives: D gene, J gene, V gene, clone size, CDR3 protein, CDR3 DNA. A D gene is named only where the DNA matches it firmly. Size is omitted from some rows. Given values are once, few, many or a class for expanded clones.

>NA|TRBJ1-2|TRBV11-2|NA
CASTPGTDIYGYTF
TGTGCCAGCACTCCCGGGACGGACATCTATGGCTACACCTTC
>NA|TRBJ2-2|TRBV20-1|NA
CSARDRPVANTGELFF
TGCAGTGCTAGAGATCGGCCAGTCGCGAACACCGGGGAGCTGTTTTTT
>TRBD2|TRBJ2-7|TRBV14|NA
CASSQDWSGSSYEQYF
TGTGCCAGCAGCCAAGATTGGAGCGGGAGTAGCTACGAGCAGTACTTC
>TRBD1|TRBJ1-1|TRBV9|few
CASSERGQGNTEAFF
TGTGCCAGCAGCGAGAGGGGACAGGGGAACACTGAAGCTTTCTTT
>NA|TRBJ2-3|TRBV18|NA
CASSPLGQDTQYF
TGTGCCAGCTCACCACTCGGCCAAGATACGCAGTATTTT
>TRBD2|TRBJ2-1|TRBV24-1|NA
CATSSSGGNNEQFF
TGTGCCACCAGTTCTAGCGGGGGAAACAATGAGCAGTTCTTC
>TRBD1|TRBJ1-4|TRBV5-1|NA
CASRKGQGAIATNEKLFF
TGCGCCAGCCGGAAGGGACAGGGGGCTATTGCAACTAATGAAAAACTGTTTTTT
>NA|TRBJ2-5|TRBV5-1|NA
CASSLQGNPGETQYF
TGCGCCAGCAGCTTACAGGGCAACCCAGGGGAGACCCAGTACTTC
>NA|TRBJ2-7|TRBV27|NA
CASSLTSPPYEQYF
TGTGCCAGCAGTTTAACTAGCCCGCCCTACGAGCAGTACTTC
>TRBD2|TRBJ2-7|TRBV7-2|many
CASSDTTSGTYYEQYF
TGTGCCAGCAGCGACACGACTAGCGGGACCTACTACGAGCAGTACTTC
>TRBD2|TRBJ2-1|TRBV6-2/TRBV6-3|once
CASKSTSGAYNEQFF
TGTGCCAGCAAGTCGACTAGCGGGGCCTACAATGAGCAGTTCTTC
>NA|TRBJ2-1|TRBV20-1|NA
CSARWPSYNEQFF
TGCAGTGCTAGATGGCCCTCCTACAATGAGCAGTTCTTC
>NA|TRBJ2-7|TRBV11-1|NA
CASSSGYSEQYF
TGTGCCAGCTCCTCTGGATACTCCGAGCAGTACTTC
>NA|TRBJ1-1|TRBV3-1|NA
CASSQGGFAEAFF
TGTGCCAGCAGCCAGGGGGGGTTCGCTGAAGCTTTCTTT
>NA|TRBJ1-1|TRBV5-1|NA
CASSVNTLAEAFF
TGCGCCAGCAGCGTCAACACCCTGGCTGAAGCTTTCTTT
>NA|TRBJ1-1|TRBV12-3/TRBV12-4|NA
CASTPLSGGTEAFF
TGTGCCAGCACCCCCTTGTCCGGGGGGACTGAAGCTTTCTTT
>NA|TRBJ1-6|TRBV7-2|few
CASSLRGASYNSPLHF
TGTGCCAGCAGCTTAAGGGGAGCCTCCTATAATTCACCCCTCCACTTT
>TRBD2|TRBJ2-1|TRBV18|NA
CASSPSGLAGEKGQFF
TGTGCCAGCTCACCCTCGGGACTAGCGGGAGAGAAGGGGCAGTTCTTC
>NA|TRBJ2-4|TRBV15|NA
CATSRDTSRAKNIQNF
TGTGCCACCAGCAGAGATACTAGCCGAGCCAAAAACATTCAGAACTTC
>NA|TRBJ2-7|TRBV4-1|NA
CASNAGPTPYEQYF
TGCGCCAGCAACGCAGGGCCCACGCCCTACGAGCAGTACTTC
>TRBD1|TRBJ2-2|TRBV7-9|NA
CASSHLRTTGATGELFF
TGTGCCAGCAGCCACCTGCGTACTACAGGGGCCACCGGGGAGCTGTTTTTT
>NA|TRBJ2-3|TRBV2|NA
CTSSDGPHVDTQYF
TGTACCAGCAGTGATGGGCCTCACGTGGATACGCAGTATTTT
>NA|TRBJ2-3|TRBV4-2|few
CASSQDPGGGTDTQYF
TGTGCCAGCAGCCAAGATCCGGGCGGGGGCACAGATACGCAGTATTTT
>NA|TRBJ2-5|TRBV6-1|NA
CASSRTLDPPEETQYF
TGTGCCAGCAGTAGGACACTCGACCCGCCTGAGGAGACCCAGTACTTC
>NA|TRBJ2-4|TRBV28|NA
CASSVLVSVNIQYF
TGTGCCAGCAGTGTACTAGTTTCTGTAAACATTCAGTACTTC
>TRBD2|TRBJ2-2|TRBV2|NA
CASTGGAYTGELFF
TGTGCCAGCACCGGGGGGGCGTACACCGGGGAGCTGTTTTTT
>TRBD2|TRBJ2-3|TRBV4-2|NA
CASSPSGGGAFTDTQYF
TGTGCCAGCAGCCCGTCCGGCGGGGGGGCTTTCACAGATACGCAGTATTTT
>NA|TRBJ2-1|TRBV12-3/TRBV12-4|few
CASRGQVNYNEQFF
TGTGCCAGTCGCGGGCAGGTGAACTACAATGAGCAGTTCTTC
>NA|TRBJ1-2|TRBV6-1|NA
CASTGGQGYTF
TGTGCCAGCACCGGGGGGCAAGGCTACACCTTC
>TRBD2|TRBJ2-1|TRBV29-1|few
CSVNPIGGRVDEQFF
TGCAGCGTCAACCCTATCGGCGGGAGAGTCGATGAGCAGTTCTTC
>TRBD1|TRBJ2-7|TRBV5-4|NA
CASRDPDRDEQYF
TGTGCCAGCAGGGATCCGGACAGGGACGAGCAGTACTTC
>TRBD2|TRBJ2-1|TRBV20-1|NA
CSAPRVAGASEQFF
TGCAGTGCTCCCCGGGTAGCGGGAGCCTCTGAGCAGTTCTTC
>NA|TRBJ2-5|TRBV6-5|NA
CASSYSNGGTQYF
TGTGCCAGCAGTTACTCGAACGGAGGGACCCAGTACTTC
>NA|TRBJ2-1|TRBV25-1|NA
CASSGRGPREQFF
TGTGCCAGCTCCGGGAGGGGGCCGCGAGAGCAGTTCTTC